Below are 20 T cell receptor beta chains sequenced from a single sample in a study of cytomegalovirus exposure and HLA in healthy donors. The PCR made use of 60 Vbeta and 13 Jbeta primers. Some clones are missing from TCRdb's copy, which holds only in-frame ones; the method was immunoSEQ multiplex PCR. Of 150,000 to 200,000 clones listed, 65% to 75% are singletons. The sequencing input was PBMCs. The receptors were gathered from a girl aged 10 to 17 in good health and CMV-seronegative.

This rearrangement joins TRBV27 to TRBJ2-7, with D perhaps TRBD1 (6 bases). CDR1 and CDR2 from the germline V gene are MNHEY and SMNVEV (reference sequence). This CDR3 is built from 14 residues. V was clipped by 5 bases and J by 2 bases, with 13 bases between them. CDR3 DNA: TGTGCCAGCAGTCGGACAGTCGAGACCTACGAGCAGTACTTC. Amino acid sequence: CASSRTVETYEQYF.

J is TRBJ1-1 and V is TRBV14; possibly TRBD1 for D (6 bases). Germline CDR1 and CDR2: SGHDN and FVKESK. The CDR3 spans 18 residues. Trimming took 3 bases from V and 4 from J, leaving 24 bases between them. CDR3 loop: CASSHRTQGFAVATEAFF. The CDR3 DNA follows: TGTGCCAGCAGCCACAGAACACAGGGATTCGCGGTTGCCACTGAAGCTTTCTTT. Full variable domain (remainder filled in from reference TRBV14 and TRBJ1-1): EAGVTQFPSHSVIEKGQTVTLRCDPISGHDNLYWYRRVMGKEIKFLLHFVKESKQDESGMPNNRFLAERTGGTYSTLKVQPAELEDSGVYFCASSHRTQGFAVATEAFFGQGTRLTVV.

The V call is TRBV29-1, the J call TRBJ2-5; maybe TRBD2 (5 bases). V lost 3 bases and J lost 4, with 15 bases in between. The CDR3 covers 14 residues. Germline V gene lookup returns CDR1 SQVTM and CDR2 ANQGSEA. In DNA form, the CDR3 reads TGCAGCGTTGACAGAGGGTTCCCTGGAGAGACCCAGTACTTC. Residues: CSVDRGFPGETQYF.

The rearrangement uses TRBV6-5 and TRBJ1-1; D remains ambiguous. Germline lookup yields CDR1 MNHEY and CDR2 SVGAGI. Deletions cut 9 bases from V and 5 bases from J, with 16 bases between. The CDR3 is 13 amino acids. The CDR3 bases are TGTGCCAGTACCCGAGGCGGTGGGACTGAAGCTTTCTTT. Translated, it gives CASTRGGGTEAFF.

This clone was found once. The chain links TRBV4-1 to TRBJ1-2; TRBD1 might be the D (5 bases). Germline V gene data show CDR1 as MGHRA and CDR2 as YSYEKL. The CDR3 runs 15 residues. Trimming shortened V by 2 bases and J by 0 bases, and 10 bases separated the two germline ends. CDR3 residues: CASSQPGIANYGYTF. The CDR3 DNA reads TGCGCCAGCAGCCAACCAGGGATAGCTAACTATGGCTACACCTTC.

The J gene is TRBJ2-5, the V gene TRBV9, with 8 nucleotides matching TRBD1. The CDR3 has 16 residues. Germline CDR1 and CDR2: SGDLS and YYNGEE. The V gene end was trimmed by 4 bases and the J gene end by 4 bases; junction bases not matched to a gene: 12. The CDR3 DNA follows: TGTGCCAGCAGCACAGCAAACAGGGGGTTGAGAGAGACCCAGTACTTC. It translates to CASSTANRGLRETQYF.

J is TRBJ2-2 and V is TRBV5-4; 9 bases align to TRBD1. Germline assignment: CDR1 SGHNT and CDR2 YYREEE (reference sequence). This CDR3 has 15 amino acids. V shed 4 bases, J shed 4 bases, and the junction held 5 bases outside the gene matches. Here the CDR3 reads CASSPGTGITGELFF. CDR3 coding DNA: TGTGCCAGCAGCCCCGGGACAGGGATCACCGGGGAGCTGTTTTTT.

The V call is TRBV19, the J call TRBJ2-7, with D perhaps matching TRBD2 (5 bases). Trimming removed 5 bases at V and 2 bases at J, with 13 bases between. CDR3 length: 14 residues. In germline, CDR1 is LNHDA, CDR2 SQIVND (reference sequence). DNA of the CDR3: TGTGCCAGTAGTCCCGAGCGGCGAACCTACGAGCAGTACTTC. It is translated as CASSPERRTYEQYF.

This chain uses TRBV6-1 with TRBJ1-5; D is uncertain. V lost 7 bases, J lost 3 bases, and 10 bases lay in between. The CDR3 is 13 amino acids. Germline lookup yields CDR1 MNHNS and CDR2 SASEGT. As DNA, the CDR3 is TGTGCCAGCAAAGCAGGTCCCAATCAGCCCCAGCATTTT. Protein: CASKAGPNQPQHF.

A remark on this clone: Within the sample, other DNA sequences also encode this same CDR3. The rearrangement joins TRBV18 to TRBJ2-5, with a tentative D call TRBD1 (5 bases). The CDR3 is made up of 14 amino acids. Trimming stripped 0 bases from V and 2 bases from J, with 7 bases between. The V gene's germline CDR1 is KGHSH and CDR2 LQKENI. The CDR3: CASSPPTGQETQYF. CDR3 DNA sequence: TGTGCCAGCTCACCACCCACAGGTCAAGAGACCCAGTACTTC.

This chain joins TRBV7-9 and TRBJ1-6, with 7 bases lining up with TRBD1. There are 14 residues in the CDR3. V shed 5 bases and J 8 bases; nucleotides not matched to a gene: 6. Germline CDR1 reads SEHNR; CDR2 reads FQNEAQ (reference sequence). CDR3 loop: CASSTQGTDSPLHF. CDR3 nucleotides: TGTGCCAGCAGCACACAGGGGACAGATTCACCCCTCCACTTT.

The rearrangement links TRBV15 to TRBJ1-6; 9 nucleotides agree with TRBD1. The CDR3 length is 18 residues. V gave up 1 base and J gave up 7 bases; unmatched junction bases: 11. Germline V lookup: CDR1 LNHNV, CDR2 YYDKDF (reference sequence). CDR3 coding DNA: TGTGCCACCAGCAGAGGGTCTGGACAGGGGATGGGAAATTCACCCCTCCACTTT. Translation gives CATSRGSGQGMGNSPLHF.

This chain connects TRBV4-2 to TRBJ2-3; TRBD2 matches at 13 bases. This CDR3 is built from 18 residues. V trimming: 2 bases; J trimming: 4 bases; junction bases outside the gene matches: 9. Germline loops: CDR1 LGHNA, CDR2 YNFKEQ. The CDR3 DNA is TGTGCCAGCAGCCAATCCGACGTTACTAGCGGGGGGGCAGATACGCAGTATTTT. Translated, it gives CASSQSDVTSGGADTQYF.

The chain uses TRBV5-1 and TRBJ2-2, with 9 positions matching TRBD2. Per germline, CDR1 SGHRS and CDR2 YFSETQ. This CDR3 is 13 amino acids long. Trimming cost V 4 bases and J 5 bases; bases outside gene matches: 0. The CDR3: CASSAGGTGELFF. Here the CDR3 DNA reads TGCGCCAGCAGCGCGGGGGGGACCGGGGAGCTGTTTTTT. The full variable domain, rest sourced from reference TRBV5-1 and TRBJ2-2, is KAGVTQTPRYLIKTRGQQVTLSCSPISGHRSVSWYQQTPGQGLQFLFEYFSETQRNKGNFPGRFSGRQFSNSRSEMNVSTLELGDSALYLCASSAGGTGELFFGEGSRLTVL.

The chain joins TRBV11-2 to TRBJ1-3, with D perhaps matching TRBD1 (5 bases). The V gene's germline CDR1 is SGHAT and CDR2 FQNNGV. The ends were cut back, 4 bases at V and 0 bases at J, with 19 bases in the middle. This CDR3 is 18 amino acids long. The chain's CDR3 is CASSSQTGGFISGNTIYF. As DNA, the CDR3 is TGTGCCAGCAGCTCCCAGACTGGGGGGTTTATCTCTGGAAACACCATATATTTT.

V gene TRBV2 combines with J gene TRBJ1-2; the match to TRBD1 covers 9 bases. Trimming cost V 2 bases and J 7 bases; bases outside gene matches: 5. Germline lookup yields CDR1 SNHLY and CDR2 FYNNEI. The CDR3 is 14 residues long. CDR3 bases: TGTGCCAGCAGTGAAACCACAGGGGGCTTTGGCTACACCTTC. This codes for CASSETTGGFGYTF.

V gene TRBV2 combines with J gene TRBJ2-3; TRBD2 might be the D (6 bases). Trimming removed 3 bases at V and 2 bases at J, with 12 bases between. The CDR3 length is 15 residues. Germline V gene data show CDR1 as SNHLY and CDR2 as FYNNEI. CDR3 region: CASSEGRGYTDTQYF. The CDR3 nucleotides are TGTGCCAGCAGTGAGGGACGGGGGTACACAGATACGCAGTATTTT.

The chain couples TRBV5-1 to TRBJ2-1, with D maybe TRBD2 (6 bases). This CDR3 spans 16 amino acids. Germline V lookup: CDR1 SGHRS, CDR2 YFSETQ. V lost 4 bases and J 0 bases, leaving 14 bases between the germline ends. Here the CDR3 reads CASSLGGPSSYNEQFF. The CDR3 bases are TGCGCCAGCAGCCTTGGAGGGCCCAGCTCCTACAATGAGCAGTTCTTC. Filled out from reference TRBV5-1 and TRBJ2-1, the complete variable domain reads KAGVTQTPRYLIKTRGQQVTLSCSPISGHRSVSWYQQTPGQGLQFLFEYFSETQRNKGNFPGRFSGRQFSNSRSEMNVSTLELGDSALYLCASSLGGPSSYNEQFFGPGTRLTVL.

The chain joins TRBV29-1 to TRBJ1-4; D gene uncertain. The germline V gene encodes CDR1 SQVTM and CDR2 ANQGSEA. Trimming left V 5 bases short and J 16 bases short, with 14 bases between. The CDR3 extends over 10 amino acids. CDR3 in DNA: TGCAGCGTTTCGGAGGGAGGTTGGTTTTTT. It is translated as CSVSEGGWFF.

This clone was seen only once. For the CDR3, the DNA is TGTGCCATCAGTGGAGACTATACGGTTTGGTACTTC. Translating it yields CAISGDYTVWYF. J is TRBJ2-7 and V is TRBV10-3; tentatively, D is TRBD2 (5 bases). Germline values: CDR1 ENHRY, CDR2 SYGVKD. V was trimmed by 4 bases and J by 12 bases, leaving 16 bases between them. CDR3 length: 12 residues.